The 27 T cell receptor beta chains below come from one sample, sequenced in a study of sequential checkpoint blockade in melanoma. As for treatment: randomized to nivolumab then ipilimumab (arm A) or the reverse (arm B). Profiled with immunoSEQ multiplex PCR; TCRdb holds only in-frame clones, not every one. The sample lists 20,000 to 25,000 clones; approximately 78% were seen once. Sequenced material: CD8+ T cells sorted from blood (inferred from file names), taken from a patient given nivolumab and ipilimumab in sequence. These receptors were obtained from a human donor with melanoma.

This clone was observed once. The rearrangement uses TRBV9 and TRBJ2-1, with 9 bases matching TRBD2. CDR1 SGDLS and CDR2 YYNGEE come from the germline V gene. V trimming: 3 bases; J trimming: 7 bases; junction bases outside the gene matches: 11. The CDR3 is 16 amino acids. The CDR3 nucleotides read TGTGCCAGCAGCGCGTATTTGGGACTAGCCTTAAATGAGCAGTTCTTC. It specifies CASSAYLGLALNEQFF.

The rearrangement links TRBV6-6 to TRBJ1-2, with a possible D match to TRBD1 (5 bases). The ends were cut back, 8 bases at V and 6 bases at J, with 10 bases in the middle. From germline, CDR1 is MNHNY and CDR2 SVGAGI (reference sequence). The CDR3 runs to 11 residues. CDR3 in DNA: TGTGCCAGCCTTGCGGGGGATGGCTACACCTTC. It yields the protein CASLAGDGYTF.

The genes are TRBV7-9 and TRBJ2-7; 11 positions match TRBD1. Unmatched junction bases numbered 3, after V lost 5 bases and J lost 3 bases. Germline V gives CDR1 SEHNR, CDR2 FQNEAQ (reference sequence). There are 14 residues in the CDR3. CDR3 sequence (DNA): TGTGCCAGCAGCCGGGGACAGGGGGTCTACGAGCAGTACTTC. This gives the protein CASSRGQGVYEQYF.

The CDR3 DNA sequence: TGTGCCAGCAGCTTAGCCTTCAATCAGCCCCAGCATTTT. Protein product: CASSLAFNQPQHF. The chain uses TRBV7-9 and TRBJ1-5; D remains unclear. The V and J ends lost 0 bases and 3 bases respectively, with 3 bases between them. The CDR3 has 13 amino acids. From germline, CDR1 is SEHNR and CDR2 FQNEAQ (reference sequence).

This sequence joins TRBV7-9 and TRBJ2-7; D possibly corresponds to TRBD2 (5 bases). Germline V gives CDR1 SEHNR, CDR2 FQNEAQ (reference sequence). The V and J ends lost 2 bases and 6 bases respectively, with 11 bases between them. This CDR3 contains 13 residues. CDR3 sequence reads: CASSLSFRGEQYF. The CDR3, as DNA: TGTGCCAGCAGCTTATCCTTTCGGGGCGAGCAGTACTTC.

This chain uses TRBV4-2 with TRBJ2-6; D ambiguous. This CDR3 is built from 13 residues. Deletions cut 1 base from V and 8 bases from J, with 6 bases between. CDR1 is LGHNA and CDR2 is YNFKEQ in the germline V gene. CDR3 DNA: TGTGCCAGCAGCCAAGGGAGCTCCAACGTCCTGACTTTC. Translation gives CASSQGSSNVLTF.

This chain connects TRBV7-8 to TRBJ2-7; D perhaps matches TRBD1 (6 bases). Germline assignment: CDR1 SGHVS and CDR2 FQNEAQ. Deletions cut 3 bases from V and 2 bases from J, with 17 bases between. The CDR3 is made up of 16 amino acids. The CDR3: CASSFKSGVGTYEQYF. As DNA, the CDR3 is TGTGCCAGCAGCTTTAAGTCAGGGGTCGGCACCTACGAGCAGTACTTC.

This clone came up once. The gene calls are TRBV6-6 and TRBJ1-5; D uncertain. V was shortened by 6 bases and J by 1 base, with 4 bases between the two germline ends. This CDR3 comprises 12 residues. Germline V CDR1 and CDR2: MNHNY, SVGAGI (reference sequence). CDR3 DNA: TGTGCCAGCAGCCAGAGCAATCAGCCCCAGCATTTT. This gives the protein CASSQSNQPQHF.

V gene TRBV4-3 combines with J gene TRBJ2-3, with 7 bases lining up with TRBD1. Per germline, CDR1 LGHNA and CDR2 YSLEER. V shed 4 bases, J shed 2 bases, and the junction held 6 bases outside the gene matches. The CDR3 has 15 residues. The CDR3 sequence is CASSPRDRDTDTQYF. CDR3 sequence (DNA): TGCGCCAGCAGCCCCCGGGACAGAGACACAGATACGCAGTATTTT.

The chain is built from TRBV5-4 and TRBJ2-7; D unresolved. The CDR3 runs to 12 residues. Germline lookup yields CDR1 SGHNT and CDR2 YYREEE (reference sequence). Trimming removed 4 bases at V and 3 bases at J, with 8 bases between. CDR3 amino acids: CASSGHDYEQYF. CDR3 nucleotide sequence: TGTGCCAGCAGCGGGCACGACTACGAGCAGTACTTC. The entire variable domain, with the rest obtained from reference TRBV5-4 and TRBJ2-7, is as follows: ETGVTQSPTHLIKTRGQQVTLRCSSQSGHNTVSWYQQALGQGPQFIFQYYREEENGRGNFPPRFSGLQFPNYSSELNVNALELDDSALYLCASSGHDYEQYFGPGTRLTVT.

The chain recombines TRBV7-9 with TRBJ1-1; D unresolved. Germline assignment: CDR1 SEHNR and CDR2 FQNEAQ (reference sequence). V was shortened by 0 bases and J by 10 bases, with 12 bases between the two germline ends. This CDR3 spans 13 amino acids. CDR3 loop: CASSLAQGSPAFF. The CDR3 nucleotides are TGTGCCAGCAGCTTAGCGCAAGGGAGCCCAGCTTTCTTT. Together with reference TRBV7-9 and TRBJ1-1, the CDR3 gives the full variable domain: DTGVSQNPRHKITKRGQNVTFRCDPISEHNRLYWYRQTLGQGPEFLTYFQNEAQLEKSRLLSDRFSAERPKGSFSTLEIQRTEQGDSAMYLCASSLAQGSPAFFGQGTRLTVV.

V gene TRBV9 combines with J gene TRBJ1-3; D possibly corresponds to TRBD1 (5 bases). The germline CDR1 and CDR2 sequences are SGDLS and YYNGEE. V gave up 3 bases and J gave up 0 bases, with 10 bases separating them. CDR3 size: 15 residues. The CDR3 DNA reads TGTGCCAGCAGCGAGGGGTCAAACTCTGGAAACACCATATATTTT. As protein: CASSEGSNSGNTIYF.

This clone came up once. V gene TRBV19 combines with J gene TRBJ2-1; 12 nucleotides line up with TRBD2. CDR1 and CDR2 (germline): LNHDA, SQIVND (reference sequence). There are 15 residues in the CDR3. V dropped 7 bases and J dropped 7; count of bases not matched to a gene: 8. CDR3 loop: CASTPLAGGGNEQFF. CDR3 sequence (DNA): TGTGCCAGTACCCCACTAGCGGGAGGCGGGAATGAGCAGTTCTTC.

V gene TRBV4-1 combines with J gene TRBJ2-2, with TRBD1 identical over 12 bases. Trimming removed 4 bases from V and 4 bases from J; junction bases left unmatched: 10. Germline V gene lookup returns CDR1 MGHRA and CDR2 YSYEKL. CDR3 size: 18 residues. Here the CDR3 reads CASSRPSGQGASTGELFF. In DNA form, the CDR3 reads TGCGCCAGCAGCCGCCCTTCGGGACAGGGGGCATCCACCGGGGAGCTGTTTTTT.

The V gene is TRBV4-1, the J gene TRBJ2-3; D unclear. The CDR3 sequence is 12 residues long. Per the germline V gene, CDR1 is MGHRA and CDR2 is YSYEKL. V was cut by 4 bases and J by 4 bases, with 6 bases left in between. CDR3 DNA sequence: TGCGCCAGCAGCCTTCTAGCAGATACGCAGTATTTT. This encodes CASSLLADTQYF.

This chain connects TRBV7-6 to TRBJ2-5; 8 nucleotides match TRBD2. Germline V lookup: CDR1 SGHVS, CDR2 FNYEAQ. The CDR3 extends over 17 amino acids. V shed 1 base, J shed 2 bases, and the junction held 9 bases outside the gene matches. This CDR3 is CASSLGLAGGLQETQYF. In DNA, the CDR3 is TGTGCCAGCAGCTTAGGCCTAGCGGGTGGGTTACAAGAGACCCAGTACTTC.

The chain is built from TRBV5-4 and TRBJ1-2; 7 bases line up with TRBD1. The CDR3 covers 16 residues. Unmatched junction bases numbered 15, after V lost 7 bases and J lost 3 bases. Germline V gene sequence: CDR1 SGHNT, CDR2 YYREEE (reference sequence). CDR3 nucleotide sequence: TGTGCCAGCGGCGGCGAATTGGGACAGACCTACTATGGCTACACCTTC. Translating it yields CASGGELGQTYYGYTF.

This clone was counted only a few times. This rearrangement joins TRBV2 to TRBJ2-1, with 11 bases aligning to TRBD1. The CDR3 runs to 15 residues. Trimming removed 4 bases from V and 7 bases from J; junction bases left unmatched: 6. Per the germline V gene, CDR1 is SNHLY and CDR2 is FYNNEI. The CDR3 nucleotides read TGTGCCAGCAGTGTCGCGGGACAGGGGGAGAATGAGCAGTTCTTC. It specifies CASSVAGQGENEQFF.

The J gene is TRBJ2-7, the V gene TRBV6-5; 8 bases align to TRBD1. V gave up 5 bases and J gave up 9 bases; unmatched junction bases: 12. Germline values: CDR1 MNHEY, CDR2 SVGAGI. This CDR3 has 14 residues. CDR3 sequence: CASSGQGLVLGQYF. The CDR3 DNA is TGTGCCAGCAGTGGACAGGGATTGGTGTTGGGGCAGTACTTC.

CDR3 DNA: TGTGCCAGTAGTTACCGGGTCAGGGATGGGGGCTACACCTTC. It is translated as CASSYRVRDGGYTF. The chain combines TRBV19 with TRBJ1-2, with a possible D match to TRBD1 (5 bases). The ends were cut back, 5 bases at V and 8 bases at J, with 18 bases in the middle. Germline CDR1 LNHDA, CDR2 SQIVND (reference sequence). The CDR3 contains 14 residues. Looking up the rest from reference TRBV19 and TRBJ1-2 gives the full variable domain: DGGITQSPKYLFRKEGQNVTLSCEQNLNHDAMYWYRQDPGQGLRLIYYSQIVNDFQKGDIAEGYSVSREKKESFPLTVTSAQKNPTAFYLCASSYRVRDGGYTFGSGTRLTVV.

This chain links TRBV25-1 with TRBJ1-1; 11 bases are a match to TRBD1. CDR3 size: 13 residues. Trimming cost V 9 bases and J 5 bases; bases outside gene matches: 5. CDR1 MGHDK and CDR2 SYGVNS come from the germline V gene. CDR3 sequence (DNA): TGTGCCAGTTCGGGACAGGGGGGGACTGAAGCTTTCTTT. Its translation: CASSGQGGTEAFF.

This chain links TRBV7-6 with TRBJ2-7; D ambiguous. The CDR3 sequence is 14 residues long. Germline V gene lookup returns CDR1 SGHVS and CDR2 FNYEAQ. Trimming left V 5 bases short and J 1 base short, with 12 bases between. CDR3 in amino acids: CASSTLTSSYEQYF. CDR3 bases: TGTGCCAGCAGCACCCTAACTTCTTCCTACGAGCAGTACTTC.

V is TRBV27 and J is TRBJ2-3; D is possibly TRBD1 (7 bases). The germline gives CDR1 MNHEY, CDR2 SMNVEV (reference sequence). Trimming shortened V by 7 bases and J by 4 bases, and 15 bases separated the two germline ends. This CDR3 spans 14 amino acids. As DNA, the CDR3 is TGTGCCAGCACCGTGGAGGGGGCCGCAGATACGCAGTATTTT. As protein: CASTVEGAADTQYF.

The chain couples TRBV6-1 to TRBJ2-7; TRBD1 aligns across 7 bases. The CDR3 totals 14 residues. The V gene end was trimmed by 4 bases and the J gene end by 9 bases; junction bases not matched to a gene: 12. Germline CDR1 reads MNHNS; CDR2 reads SASEGT. The CDR3 DNA reads as TGTGCCAGCAGTGGACAGGGATTGGTGTTGGGGCAGTACTTC. It translates to CASSGQGLVLGQYF.

There are a few counts of this clone. The rearrangement links TRBV4-2 to TRBJ1-3; TRBD1 matches at 7 bases. Germline CDR1 is LGHNA and CDR2 is YNFKEQ. The CDR3 has 15 amino acids. V lost 5 bases to trimming and J lost 2 bases; unmatched junction nucleotides: 6. The CDR3 nucleotides are TGTGCCAGCAGCTTGGATACAGGGGCTGGAAACACCATATATTTT. This encodes CASSLDTGAGNTIYF.

About this clone itself: Other DNA sequences in this sample translate to the same CDR3. As DNA, the CDR3 is TGTGCCAGCAGCTTGAGAGGGGGAGGGCGCTACACTGAAGCTTTCTTT. Its protein product is CASSLRGGGRYTEAFF. The chain is built from TRBV5-6 and TRBJ1-1, with D possibly matching TRBD1 (6 bases). Germline assignment: CDR1 SGHDT and CDR2 YYEEEE. V was clipped by 1 base and J by 3 bases, with 16 bases between them. CDR3 size: 16 residues. The whole variable domain, filled in from reference TRBV5-6 and TRBJ1-1, reads DAGVTQSPTHLIKTRGQQVTLRCSPKSGHDTVSWYQQALGQGPQFIFQYYEEEERQRGNFPDRFSGHQFPNYSSELNVNALLLGDSALYLCASSLRGGGRYTEAFFGQGTRLTVV.

The chain combines TRBV28 with TRBJ2-7, with a tentative D call TRBD1 (6 bases). V lost 2 bases and J lost 2, with 10 bases in between. This CDR3 contains 14 residues. Germline CDR1 reads MDHEN; CDR2 reads SYDVKM. In DNA form, the CDR3 reads TGTGCCAGCAGTTTAAAGGGGGAAACCTACGAGCAGTACTTC. It translates to CASSLKGETYEQYF. Variable domain in full (rest from reference TRBV28 and TRBJ2-7): DVKVTQSSRYLVKRTGEKVFLECVQDMDHENMFWYRQDPGLGLRLIYFSYDVKMKEKGDIPEGYSVSREKKERFSLILESASTNQTSMYLCASSLKGETYEQYFGPGTRLTVT.